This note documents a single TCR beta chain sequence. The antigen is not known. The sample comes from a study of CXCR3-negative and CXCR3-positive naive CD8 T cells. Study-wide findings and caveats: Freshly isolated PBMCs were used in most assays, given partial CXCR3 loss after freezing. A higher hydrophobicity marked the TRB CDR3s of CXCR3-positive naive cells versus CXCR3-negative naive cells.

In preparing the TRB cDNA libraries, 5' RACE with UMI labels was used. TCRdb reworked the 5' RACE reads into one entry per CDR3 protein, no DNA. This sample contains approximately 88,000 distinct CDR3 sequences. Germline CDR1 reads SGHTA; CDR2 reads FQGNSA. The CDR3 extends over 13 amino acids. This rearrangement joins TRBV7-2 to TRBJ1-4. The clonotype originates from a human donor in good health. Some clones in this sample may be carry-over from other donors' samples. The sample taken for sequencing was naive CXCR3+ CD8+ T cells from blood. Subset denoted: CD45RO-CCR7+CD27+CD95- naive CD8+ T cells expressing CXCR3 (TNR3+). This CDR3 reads CASREEGNEKLFF. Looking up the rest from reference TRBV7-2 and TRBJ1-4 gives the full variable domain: GAGVSQSPSNKVTEKGKDVELRCDPISGHTALYWYRQSLGQGLEFLIYFQGNSAPDKSGLPSDRFSAERTGGSVSTLTIQRTQQEDSAVYLCASREEGNEKLFFGSGTQLSVL.